This record concerns one T cell receptor beta chain sequence. The data were obtained in a study of blood T cell repertoires in COVID-19. Repertoires were generated with immunoSEQ multiplex PCR, while TCRdb's copy carries only in-frame clones and drops some. The sample includes approximately 300,000 clones, 75% to 90% of them seen just once. Germline loops: CDR1 SGDLS, CDR2 YYNGEE. The J segment lost 2 bases and the V segment lost 0 bases, leaving 6 bases of the junction unmatched. The CDR3 extends over 18 amino acids. The sample taken for sequencing was PBMCs or T cells enriched from blood (not recorded which). The chain recombines TRBV9 with TRBJ2-2; 11 bases align to TRBD2. This clonotype was obtained from a man in his 60s who had recovered from COVID-19. The CDR3 is CASSVEGSGRANTGELFF. Here the CDR3 DNA reads TGTGCCAGCAGCGTAGAGGGTAGCGGGAGGGCCAACACCGGGGAGCTGTTTTTT. The whole variable domain, filled in from reference TRBV9 and TRBJ2-2, reads DSGVTQTPKHLITATGQRVTLRCSPRSGDLSVYWYQQSLDQGLQFLIQYYNGEERAKGNILERFSAQQFPDLHSELNLSSLELGDSALYFCASSVEGSGRANTGELFFGEGSRLTVL.